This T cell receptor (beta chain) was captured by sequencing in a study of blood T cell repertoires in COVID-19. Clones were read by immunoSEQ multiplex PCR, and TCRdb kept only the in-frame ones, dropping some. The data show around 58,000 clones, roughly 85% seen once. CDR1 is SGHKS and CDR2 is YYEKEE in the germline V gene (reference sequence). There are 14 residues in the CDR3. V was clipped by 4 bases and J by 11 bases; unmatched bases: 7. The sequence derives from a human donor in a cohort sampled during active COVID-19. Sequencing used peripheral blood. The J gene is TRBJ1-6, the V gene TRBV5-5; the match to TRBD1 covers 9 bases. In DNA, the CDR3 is TGTGCCAGCAGCAAGGGACAGGGCGAGACACCCCTCCACTTT. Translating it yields CASSKGQGETPLHF.